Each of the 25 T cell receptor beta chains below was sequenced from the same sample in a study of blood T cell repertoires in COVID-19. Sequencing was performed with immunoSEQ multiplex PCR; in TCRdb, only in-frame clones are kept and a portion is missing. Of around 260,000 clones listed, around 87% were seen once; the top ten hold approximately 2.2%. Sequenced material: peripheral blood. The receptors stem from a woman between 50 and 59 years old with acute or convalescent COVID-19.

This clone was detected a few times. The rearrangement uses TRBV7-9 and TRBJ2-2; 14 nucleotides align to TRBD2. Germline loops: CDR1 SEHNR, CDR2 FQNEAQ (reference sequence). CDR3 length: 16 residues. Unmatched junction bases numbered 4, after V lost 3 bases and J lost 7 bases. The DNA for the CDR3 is TGTGCCAGCAGCTTGGGACTAGCGGGAGTTGGCGGGGAGCTGTTTTTT. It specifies CASSLGLAGVGGELFF. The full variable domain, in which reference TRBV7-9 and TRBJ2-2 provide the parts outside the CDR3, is DTGVSQNPRHKITKRGQNVTFRCDPISEHNRLYWYRQTLGQGPEFLTYFQNEAQLEKSRLLSDRFSAERPKGSFSTLEIQRTEQGDSAMYLCASSLGLAGVGGELFFGEGSRLTVL.

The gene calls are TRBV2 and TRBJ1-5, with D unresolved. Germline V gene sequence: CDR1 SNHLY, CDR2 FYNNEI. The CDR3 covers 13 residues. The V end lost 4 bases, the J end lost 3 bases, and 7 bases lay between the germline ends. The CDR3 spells CASSGEVNQPQHF. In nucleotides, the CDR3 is TGTGCCAGCAGTGGCGAAGTCAATCAGCCCCAGCATTTT.

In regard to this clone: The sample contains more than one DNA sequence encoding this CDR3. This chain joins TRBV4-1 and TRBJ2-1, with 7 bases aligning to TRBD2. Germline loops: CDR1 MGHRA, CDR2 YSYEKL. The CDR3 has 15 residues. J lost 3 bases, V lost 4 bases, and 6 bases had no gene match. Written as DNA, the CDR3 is TGCGCCAGCAGCCGAGGCCTAGCGGACTACAATGAGCAGTTCTTC. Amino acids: CASSRGLADYNEQFF.

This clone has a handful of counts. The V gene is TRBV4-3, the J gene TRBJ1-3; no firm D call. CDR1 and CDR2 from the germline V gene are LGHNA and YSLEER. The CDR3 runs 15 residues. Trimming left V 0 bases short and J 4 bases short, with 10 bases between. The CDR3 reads CASSQDLTEGNTIYF. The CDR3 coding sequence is TGCGCCAGCAGCCAAGATTTGACGGAGGGAAACACCATATATTTT.

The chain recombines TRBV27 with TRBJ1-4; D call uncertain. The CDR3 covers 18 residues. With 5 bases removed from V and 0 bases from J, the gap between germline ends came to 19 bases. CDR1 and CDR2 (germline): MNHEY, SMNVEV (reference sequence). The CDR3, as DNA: TGTGCCAGCAGTCCCATTTCGGGATACCTTGCAACTAATGAAAAACTGTTTTTT. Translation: CASSPISGYLATNEKLFF.

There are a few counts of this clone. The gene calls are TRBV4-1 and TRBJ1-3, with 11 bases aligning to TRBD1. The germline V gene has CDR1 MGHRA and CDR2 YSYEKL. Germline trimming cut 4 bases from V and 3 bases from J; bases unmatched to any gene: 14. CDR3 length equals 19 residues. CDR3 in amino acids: CASSREPAGTGGGGNTIYF. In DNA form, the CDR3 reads TGCGCCAGCAGCCGGGAACCAGCCGGGACAGGGGGAGGTGGAAACACCATATATTTT.

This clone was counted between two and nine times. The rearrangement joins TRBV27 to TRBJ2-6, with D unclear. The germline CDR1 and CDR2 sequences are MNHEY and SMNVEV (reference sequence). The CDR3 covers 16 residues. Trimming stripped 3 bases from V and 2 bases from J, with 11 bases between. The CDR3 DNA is TGTGCCAGCAGTTTTACGACTGCTCCTGGGGCCAACGTCCTGACTTTC. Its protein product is CASSFTTAPGANVLTF.

CDR3 sequence reads: CASSLDRGGSPLHF. The CDR3 DNA sequence: TGTGCCAGCAGCTTAGACAGGGGGGGGTCACCCCTCCACTTT. The V gene is TRBV7-3, the J gene TRBJ1-6; the match to TRBD1 covers 9 bases. The junction had 3 bases not matched to a gene; V was cut back by 2 bases and J by 10 bases. Germline CDR1 SGHTA, CDR2 FQGTGA. The CDR3 loop spans 14 amino acids.

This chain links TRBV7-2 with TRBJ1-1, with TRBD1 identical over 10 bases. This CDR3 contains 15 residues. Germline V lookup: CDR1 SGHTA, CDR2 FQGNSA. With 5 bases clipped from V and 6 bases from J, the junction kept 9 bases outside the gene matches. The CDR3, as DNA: TGTGCCAGCAGCCCTCAGGGACAGGGGCTTTCTGAAGCTTTCTTT. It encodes CASSPQGQGLSEAFF. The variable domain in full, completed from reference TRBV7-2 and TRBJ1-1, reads GAGVSQSPSNKVTEKGKDVELRCDPISGHTALYWYRQSLGQGLEFLIYFQGNSAPDKSGLPSDRFSAERTGGSVSTLTIQRTQQEDSAVYLCASSPQGQGLSEAFFGQGTRLTVV.

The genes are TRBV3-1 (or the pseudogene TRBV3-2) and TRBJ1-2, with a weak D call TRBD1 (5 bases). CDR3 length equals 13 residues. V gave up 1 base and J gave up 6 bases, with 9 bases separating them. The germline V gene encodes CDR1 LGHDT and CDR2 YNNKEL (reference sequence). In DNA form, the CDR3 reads TGTGCCAGCAGCCAAGCGCAGGGTCATGGCTACACCTTC. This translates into CASSQAQGHGYTF.

The CDR3 spells CATSDAGGAEDEQFF. The CDR3, as DNA: TGTGCCACCAGTGATGCCGGGGGGGCAGAGGATGAGCAGTTCTTC. The chain combines TRBV24-1 with TRBJ2-1; the match to TRBD2 covers 8 bases. J lost 8 bases, V lost 3 bases, and 8 bases had no gene match. The CDR3 is made up of 15 amino acids. Looked up from germline, CDR1 is KGHDR and CDR2 is SFDVKD.

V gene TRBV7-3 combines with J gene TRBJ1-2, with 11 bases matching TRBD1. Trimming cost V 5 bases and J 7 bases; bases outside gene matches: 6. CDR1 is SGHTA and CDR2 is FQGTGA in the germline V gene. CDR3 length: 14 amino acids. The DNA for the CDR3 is TGTGCCAGCAGCACCGGACAGGGGGCTGGTGGCTACACCTTC. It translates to CASSTGQGAGGYTF. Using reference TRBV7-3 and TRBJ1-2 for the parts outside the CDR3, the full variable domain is GAGVSQTPSNKVTEKGKYVELRCDPISGHTALYWYRQSLGQGPEFLIYFQGTGAADDSGLPNDRFFAVRPEGSVSTLKIQRTERGDSAVYLCASSTGQGAGGYTFGSGTRLTVV.

CDR3 DNA: TGTGCCAGCAGTTTGTCTACGGGACAGATCTATGGCTACACCTTC. Translating it yields CASSLSTGQIYGYTF. The gene calls are TRBV27 and TRBJ1-2, with TRBD1 matching over 7 bases. CDR1 is MNHEY and CDR2 is SMNVEV in the germline V gene (reference sequence). The CDR3 spans 15 residues. V shed 3 bases, J shed 4 bases, and the junction held 8 bases outside the gene matches.

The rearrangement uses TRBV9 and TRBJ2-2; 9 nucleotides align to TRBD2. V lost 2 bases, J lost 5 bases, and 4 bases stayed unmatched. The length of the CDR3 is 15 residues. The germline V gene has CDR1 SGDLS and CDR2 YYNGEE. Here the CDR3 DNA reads TGTGCCAGCAGCGTTAGCGGGAGTCTTACCGGGGAGCTGTTTTTT. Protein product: CASSVSGSLTGELFF.

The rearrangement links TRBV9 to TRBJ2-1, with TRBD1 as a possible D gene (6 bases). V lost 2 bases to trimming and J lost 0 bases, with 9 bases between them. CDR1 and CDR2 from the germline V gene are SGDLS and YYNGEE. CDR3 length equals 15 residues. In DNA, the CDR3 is TGTGCCAGCAGCGTTGGGGACAACTCCTACAATGAGCAGTTCTTC. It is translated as CASSVGDNSYNEQFF.

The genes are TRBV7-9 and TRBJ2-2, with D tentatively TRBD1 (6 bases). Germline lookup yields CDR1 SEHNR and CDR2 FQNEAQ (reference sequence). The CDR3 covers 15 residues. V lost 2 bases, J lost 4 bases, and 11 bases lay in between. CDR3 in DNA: TGTGCCAGCAGCTTAATCACAGGGCTCACCGGGGAGCTGTTTTTT. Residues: CASSLITGLTGELFF.

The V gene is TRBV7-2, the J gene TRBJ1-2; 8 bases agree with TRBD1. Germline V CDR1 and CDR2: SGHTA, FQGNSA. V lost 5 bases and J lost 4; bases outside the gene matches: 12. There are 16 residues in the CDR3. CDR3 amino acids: CASSLTGTGISYGYTF. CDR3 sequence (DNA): TGTGCCAGCAGCCTTACTGGGACAGGCATTAGCTATGGCTACACCTTC.

The CDR3 region is CASSSRQNEQFF. The CDR3 DNA follows: TGTGCCAGCAGCTCCCGACAGAATGAGCAGTTCTTC. The chain is built from TRBV5-4 and TRBJ2-1; possibly TRBD1 for D (5 bases). Per germline, CDR1 SGHNT and CDR2 YYREEE (reference sequence). The CDR3 covers 12 residues. Trimming took 3 bases from V and 7 from J, leaving 8 bases between them.

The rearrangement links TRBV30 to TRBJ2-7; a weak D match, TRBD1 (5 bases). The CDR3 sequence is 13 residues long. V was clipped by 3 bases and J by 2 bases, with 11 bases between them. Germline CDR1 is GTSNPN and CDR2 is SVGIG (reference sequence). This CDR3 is CAWRGRATYEQYF. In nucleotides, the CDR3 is TGTGCCTGGAGAGGCAGGGCGACCTACGAGCAGTACTTC.

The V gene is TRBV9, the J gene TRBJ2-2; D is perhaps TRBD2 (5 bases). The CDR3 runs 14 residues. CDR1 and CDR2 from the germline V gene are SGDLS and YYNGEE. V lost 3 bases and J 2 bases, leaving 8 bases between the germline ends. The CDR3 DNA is TGTGCCAGCAGCGGGACTTCTAACACCGGGGAGCTGTTTTTT. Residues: CASSGTSNTGELFF.

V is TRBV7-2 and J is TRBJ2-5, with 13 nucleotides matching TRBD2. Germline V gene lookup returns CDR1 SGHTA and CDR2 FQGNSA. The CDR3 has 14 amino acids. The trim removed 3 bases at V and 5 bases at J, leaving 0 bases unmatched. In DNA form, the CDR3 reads TGTGCCAGCAGCTTGACTAGCGGGGGGGAGACCCAGTACTTC. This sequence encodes CASSLTSGGETQYF.

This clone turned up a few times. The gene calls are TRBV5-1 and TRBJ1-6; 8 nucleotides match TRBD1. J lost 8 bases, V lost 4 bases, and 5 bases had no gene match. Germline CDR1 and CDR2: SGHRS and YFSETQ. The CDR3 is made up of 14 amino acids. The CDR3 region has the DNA TGCGCCAGCAGCCTTGGACAGGGTGATTCACCCCTCCACTTT. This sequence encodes CASSLGQGDSPLHF.

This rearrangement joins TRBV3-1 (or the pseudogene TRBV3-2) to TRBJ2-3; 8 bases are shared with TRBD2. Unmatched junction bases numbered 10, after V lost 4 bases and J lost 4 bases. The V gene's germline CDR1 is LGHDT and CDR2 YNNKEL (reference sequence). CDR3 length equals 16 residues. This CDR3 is CASSRSRGRLADTQYF. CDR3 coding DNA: TGTGCCAGCAGCCGCTCACGCGGGAGGCTAGCAGATACGCAGTATTTT.

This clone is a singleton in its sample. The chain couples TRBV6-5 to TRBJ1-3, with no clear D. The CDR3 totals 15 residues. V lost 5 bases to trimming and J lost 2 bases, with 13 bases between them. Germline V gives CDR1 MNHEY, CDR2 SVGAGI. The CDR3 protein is CASSPTGYTGNTIYF. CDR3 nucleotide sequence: TGTGCCAGCAGTCCGACGGGTTATACTGGAAACACCATATATTTT.

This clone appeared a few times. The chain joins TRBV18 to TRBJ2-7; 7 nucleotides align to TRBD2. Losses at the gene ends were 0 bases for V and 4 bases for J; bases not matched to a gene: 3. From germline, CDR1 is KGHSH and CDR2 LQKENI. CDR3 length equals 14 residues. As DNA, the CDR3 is TGTGCCAGCTCACCACCCGGGACTACATACGAGCAGTACTTC. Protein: CASSPPGTTYEQYF.